Presented here are 27 T cell receptor beta chains from one specimen sequenced in a study of blood T cell repertoires in COVID-19. Sequencing was performed with immunoSEQ multiplex PCR; in TCRdb, only in-frame clones are kept and a portion is missing. The sample holds roughly 290,000 clones, around four fifths seen once. What was sequenced was peripheral blood. Receptor source: a woman between 45 and 65 years old with active or convalescent COVID-19.

Here the CDR3 reads CASSEALGVLDTQYF. In nucleotides, the CDR3 is TGTGCCAGCAGCGAAGCTCTAGGGGTCCTTGATACGCAGTATTTT. V usage is TRBV14 and J usage is TRBJ2-3, with D possibly being TRBD1 (5 bases). CDR1 and CDR2 from the germline V gene are SGHDN and FVKESK. Between the trimmed V and J ends, which lost 5 bases and 6 bases, there was a span of 18 bases. This CDR3 region has 15 residues.

The chain has TRBV19 and TRBJ1-5, with D unresolved. The CDR3 sequence is 15 residues long. V lost 3 bases and J 7 bases, leaving 16 bases between the germline ends. Looked up from germline, CDR1 is LNHDA and CDR2 is SQIVND (reference sequence). CDR3 amino acids: CASSISGGVRQPQHF. In DNA, the CDR3 is TGTGCCAGTAGTATCTCTGGCGGCGTTCGGCAGCCCCAGCATTTT.

The chain uses TRBV18 and TRBJ2-3; D is ambiguous. Trimming pared 0 bases from V and 0 bases from J, leaving 4 bases between. The germline gives CDR1 KGHSH, CDR2 LQKENI. The CDR3 runs 14 residues. The CDR3 DNA reads TGTGCCAGCTCACCACCGGGCAGCACAGATACGCAGTATTTT. It specifies CASSPPGSTDTQYF. Filled out from reference TRBV18 and TRBJ2-3, the complete variable domain reads NAGVMQNPRHLVRRRGQEARLRCSPMKGHSHVYWYRQLPEEGLKFMVYLQKENIIDESGMPKERFSAEFPKEGPSILRIQQVVRGDSAAYFCASSPPGSTDTQYFGPGTRLTVL.

This clone was recorded only once. The chain links TRBV21-1 to TRBJ1-1; the DNA was not compared with TRBD1, the D call given in the table. TRBV21-1 is given as a pseudogene. The CDR3 is 15 amino acids. CDR3 protein: CASSSKQGFNTEAFF. As DNA, the CDR3 is TGTGCCAGCAGCAGCAAACAGGGATTCAACACTGAAGCTTTCTTT.

V gene TRBV27 combines with J gene TRBJ2-2; 15 positions agree with TRBD2. Germline V CDR1 and CDR2: MNHEY, SMNVEV (reference sequence). CDR3 length: 19 residues. V lost 7 bases to trimming and J lost 4 bases; unmatched junction nucleotides: 13. DNA of the CDR3: TGTGCCAGCAAGTTCCGGACTAGCGGGAGGGCCCGGGTCACCGGGGAGCTGTTTTTT. It encodes CASKFRTSGRARVTGELFF.

The chain carries TRBV7-3 and TRBJ2-2; 8 bases agree with TRBD1. V lost 4 bases, J lost 2 bases, and 12 bases stayed unmatched. CDR3 length equals 18 residues. Germline V gene lookup returns CDR1 SGHTA and CDR2 FQGTGA. CDR3 loop: CASSSGSDRVGNTGELFF. DNA of the CDR3: TGTGCCAGCAGCTCGGGATCGGACAGGGTGGGAAACACCGGGGAGCTGTTTTTT.

The rearrangement links TRBV5-4 to TRBJ2-7; TRBD2 matches 13 bases. Germline CDR1 SGHNT, CDR2 YYREEE (reference sequence). The CDR3 covers 15 residues. The V segment lost 5 bases and the J segment 6 bases; nucleotides outside the gene matches: 8. CDR3 sequence reads: CASRPGTSGITEQYF. CDR3 DNA sequence: TGTGCCAGCAGGCCCGGGACTAGCGGGATAACCGAGCAGTACTTC.

The rearrangement uses TRBV28 and TRBJ1-5; D perhaps matches TRBD1 (6 bases). Trimming took 0 bases from V and 0 from J, leaving 12 bases between them. Germline loops: CDR1 MDHEN, CDR2 SYDVKM. The CDR3 is 17 residues long. In DNA form, the CDR3 reads TGTGCCAGCAGTTTATGGGCAGGGGCAGGTAGCAATCAGCCCCAGCATTTT. Encoded protein: CASSLWAGAGSNQPQHF.

This clone was detected once. This chain connects TRBV5-5 to TRBJ1-3; no clear D gene. CDR1 is SGHKS and CDR2 is YYEKEE in the germline V gene (reference sequence). V lost 1 base and J 2 bases, leaving 10 bases between the germline ends. The CDR3 has 15 residues. The CDR3 loop is CASSLSAGTGNTIYF. The DNA for the CDR3 is TGTGCCAGCAGCTTGAGCGCGGGCACTGGAAACACCATATATTTT.

This clone was counted a single time. J is TRBJ1-5 and V is TRBV7-8, with D unresolved. CDR1 is SGHVS and CDR2 is FQNEAQ in the germline V gene. The CDR3 covers 13 residues. The V end lost 0 bases, the J end lost 6 bases, and 6 bases lay between the germline ends. CDR3 nucleotides: TGTGCCAGCAGCTTAGCCGCGGGTCAGCCCCAGCATTTT. Translating gives CASSLAAGQPQHF.

The chain combines TRBV28 with TRBJ1-2, with 7 bases that match TRBD1. CDR3 length equals 14 residues. Germline CDR1 MDHEN, CDR2 SYDVKM. V dropped 6 bases and J dropped 4; count of bases not matched to a gene: 8. CDR3 loop: CASSPTGAGYGYTF. DNA of the CDR3: TGTGCCAGCAGCCCCACAGGGGCGGGCTATGGCTACACCTTC.

This clone showed up just once. The rearrangement links TRBV6-5 to TRBJ1-2; D is perhaps TRBD1 (6 bases). The CDR3 covers 15 residues. V lost 0 bases to trimming and J lost 2 bases, with 10 bases between them. From germline, CDR1 is MNHEY and CDR2 SVGAGI. The CDR3 here is CASSYSSGANYGYTF. CDR3 nucleotide sequence: TGTGCCAGCAGTTACTCGTCAGGGGCGAACTATGGCTACACCTTC.

The chain carries TRBV20-1 and TRBJ1-2; D unclear. The CDR3 has 11 amino acids. The germline V gene has CDR1 DFQATT and CDR2 SNEGSKA (reference sequence). The V gene lost 5 bases and the J gene lost 6 bases, with 10 bases spanning the gap. As DNA, the CDR3 is TGCAGTGCTCCTCCAAGCGATGGCTACACCTTC. Encoded protein: CSAPPSDGYTF.

V usage is TRBV6-1 and J usage is TRBJ2-7; possible D gene TRBD1, 6 bases. Germline CDR1 and CDR2: MNHNS and SASEGT. CDR3 size: 15 residues. V lost 2 bases, J lost 0 bases, and 11 bases lay in between. The CDR3 sequence is CASSEWWDTSYEQYF. The DNA for the CDR3 is TGTGCCAGCAGTGAATGGTGGGACACCTCCTACGAGCAGTACTTC.

As to this clone: At one end the junction does not follow the germline gene, possibly because of a read error. This chain joins TRBV7-7 and TRBJ2-3; 11 bases are shared with TRBD2. CDR1 and CDR2 from the germline V gene are SSHAT and FNYEAQ (reference sequence). There are 17 residues in the CDR3. In DNA form, the CDR3 reads TGTGCTAGCAGCTTAGGTCCCGGGACTAGCGGCGGAAATACGCAGTATTTT. Protein: CASSLGPGTSGGNTQYF.

Turning to this clone: The sample carries other DNA sequences with the same CDR3. In nucleotides, the CDR3 is TGTGCCAGCAGCTTAGAAGTGAGCTCCTACAATGAGCAGTTCTTC. Translated: CASSLEVSSYNEQFF. The chain combines TRBV11-2 with TRBJ2-1; D ambiguous. The CDR3 loop spans 15 amino acids. The V and J ends lost 0 bases and 0 bases respectively, with 6 bases between them. The V gene's germline CDR1 is SGHAT and CDR2 FQNNGV.

V is TRBV10-3 and J is TRBJ2-7; possibly TRBD1 for D (6 bases). This CDR3 has 17 amino acids. Per the germline V gene, CDR1 is ENHRY and CDR2 is SYGVKD. Trimming pared 3 bases from V and 3 bases from J, leaving 21 bases between. CDR3 loop: CAISDRGMKGVLYEQYF. The CDR3 region has the DNA TGTGCCATCAGTGATCGAGGGATGAAGGGGGTACTCTACGAGCAGTACTTC.

V and J are TRBV7-9 and TRBJ2-1, with TRBD2 identical over 12 bases. This CDR3 is 18 amino acids long. The trim removed 6 bases at V and 2 bases at J, leaving 11 bases unmatched. Germline assignment: CDR1 SEHNR and CDR2 FQNEAQ (reference sequence). In nucleotides, the CDR3 is TGTGCCAGCAGGTACGGACTAGCGGGACCAAAGACCTACAATGAGCAGTTCTTC. Translating it yields CASRYGLAGPKTYNEQFF. The variable domain in full, completed from reference TRBV7-9 and TRBJ2-1, reads DTGVSQNPRHKITKRGQNVTFRCDPISEHNRLYWYRQTLGQGPEFLTYFQNEAQLEKSRLLSDRFSAERPKGSFSTLEIQRTEQGDSAMYLCASRYGLAGPKTYNEQFFGPGTRLTVL.

The gene calls are TRBV7-2 and TRBJ2-4; 8 nucleotides match TRBD2. CDR3 size: 16 residues. Losses at the gene ends were 1 base for V and 9 bases for J; bases not matched to a gene: 11. CDR1 SGHTA and CDR2 FQGNSA come from the germline V gene. This CDR3 is CASSLVAGGGGSIQYF. As DNA, the CDR3 is TGTGCCAGCAGCTTAGTGGCGGGAGGTGGAGGGAGCATTCAGTACTTC.

This clone was seen a few times. This chain joins TRBV5-1 and TRBJ1-1; weak D call: TRBD1 (6 bases). The CDR3 length is 13 residues. Trimming took 4 bases from V and 3 from J, leaving 10 bases between them. From germline, CDR1 is SGHRS and CDR2 YFSETQ. In DNA, the CDR3 is TGCGCCAGCAGCGTACAGGGTTACACTGAAGCTTTCTTT. Protein product: CASSVQGYTEAFF. The variable domain in full, completed from reference TRBV5-1 and TRBJ1-1, reads KAGVTQTPRYLIKTRGQQVTLSCSPISGHRSVSWYQQTPGQGLQFLFEYFSETQRNKGNFPGRFSGRQFSNSRSEMNVSTLELGDSALYLCASSVQGYTEAFFGQGTRLTVV.

This chain links TRBV6-2 or TRBV6-3 with TRBJ1-5, with D uncertain. In germline, CDR1 is MNHEY, CDR2 SVGEGT. V lost 4 bases and J lost 6, with 7 bases in between. The CDR3 spans 12 residues. The DNA of the CDR3 is TGTGCCAGCAGTTCCCGGGGTCAGCCCCAGCATTTT. Translated, it gives CASSSRGQPQHF.

J is TRBJ1-1 and V is TRBV25-1; D is ambiguous. Germline V gives CDR1 MGHDK, CDR2 SYGVNS. V was clipped by 4 bases and J by 2 bases, with 8 bases between them. CDR3 length: 13 amino acids. This CDR3 reads CASSGLGNTEAFF. The CDR3 coding sequence is TGTGCCAGCAGTGGGTTGGGCAACACTGAAGCTTTCTTT.

For the CDR3, the DNA is TGTGCCAGCAGTTTGATGGGACAGGGGAAAGATGAGCAGTTCTTC. Protein product: CASSLMGQGKDEQFF. The chain joins TRBV27 to TRBJ2-1; 10 bases agree with TRBD1. CDR3 length: 15 residues. The V gene's germline CDR1 is MNHEY and CDR2 SMNVEV (reference sequence). Unmatched junction bases numbered 7, after V lost 3 bases and J lost 8 bases.

The chain joins TRBV30 to TRBJ1-1; 7 bases match TRBD1. Germline CDR1 is GTSNPN and CDR2 is SVGIG (reference sequence). The trim removed 6 bases at V and 0 bases at J, leaving 7 bases unmatched. This CDR3 comprises 14 residues. CDR3 sequence: CACRTGQMNTEAFF. The CDR3, as DNA: TGTGCCTGTCGCACGGGACAGATGAACACTGAAGCTTTCTTT.

The V gene is TRBV19, the J gene TRBJ1-4; D unresolved. V was trimmed by 1 base and J by 1 base, leaving 7 bases between them. This CDR3 spans 15 amino acids. CDR1 is LNHDA and CDR2 is SQIVND in the germline V gene (reference sequence). CDR3 DNA sequence: TGTGCCAGTAGTATAGCCCGGGGAACTAATGAAAAACTGTTTTTT. Translation gives CASSIARGTNEKLFF.

In nucleotides, the CDR3 is TGTGCCAGCAGTTACTCGGGCCTAGCCGGTACAGATACGCAGTATTTT. Translation gives CASSYSGLAGTDTQYF. The chain recombines TRBV6-5 with TRBJ2-3; a weak D match, TRBD2 (5 bases). The V and J ends lost 0 bases and 3 bases respectively, with 13 bases between them. The CDR3 consists of 16 residues. Germline V lookup: CDR1 MNHEY, CDR2 SVGAGI.

The chain uses TRBV28 and TRBJ2-2; 11 bases fit TRBD2. CDR1 is MDHEN, CDR2 SYDVKM, per germline. This CDR3 has 17 residues. The junction had 2 bases not matched to a gene; V was cut back by 0 bases and J by 2 bases. The CDR3 DNA reads TGTGCCAGCAGTTTATGGACTAGCGGGACTAACACCGGGGAGCTGTTTTTT. Protein product: CASSLWTSGTNTGELFF.